The rows below give T cell receptor beta chains drawn from one sample of a study of T cell responses to AZD1222 COVID-19 vaccine. The repertoire was sequenced with immunoSEQ multiplex PCR; TCRdb's copy has only in-frame clones and lacks some. In the table there are about 140,000 clones, roughly 90% of which are singletons. The specimen was peripheral blood, collected 28 days after the second AZD1222 dose. The receptor set was obtained from an adult who received the AZD1222 COVID-19 vaccine. The CDR3 runs from the conserved cysteine through the conserved F or W. Each record gives: V gene, D gene, J gene, clone size, CDR3 length, CDR3 protein, CDR3 DNA. A D gene is named only where the DNA matches it firmly. Clone size, where shown, is once, few, many, or a class for clones that have expanded.

>TRBV7-8|.|TRBJ1-5|.|17
CASSVWAAEGLNQPQHF
TGTGCCAGCAGCGTGTGGGCGGCAGAGGGGCTCAATCAGCCCCAGCATTTT
>TRBV6-6|.|TRBJ1-4|once|15
CASSYRVGANEKLFF
TGTGCCAGCAGCTATAGAGTAGGGGCAAATGAAAAACTGTTTTTT
>TRBV7-6|TRBD2|TRBJ2-1|.|16
CASSLDRGLGGNEQFF
TGTGCCAGCAGCTTAGACAGAGGGCTCGGGGGGAATGAGCAGTTCTTC
>TRBV28|.|TRBJ1-2|once|14
CASRPRTGLYGYTF
TGTGCCAGCAGACCCCGTACAGGTCTCTATGGCTACACCTTC
>TRBV6-2/TRBV6-3|TRBD1|TRBJ1-5|.|14
CASSNRDRDQPQHF
TGTGCCAGCAGTAACCGGGACAGGGATCAGCCCCAGCATTTT
>TRBV10-3|TRBD1|TRBJ1-4|.|17
CAISESGQFATNEKLFF
TGTGCCATCAGTGAGTCGGGACAGTTTGCAACTAATGAAAAACTGTTTTTT
>TRBV5-1|.|TRBJ2-3|.|14
CASSLGQDTDTQYF
TGCGCCAGCAGCTTAGGGCAGGACACAGATACGCAGTATTTT
>TRBV12-3/TRBV12-4|.|TRBJ1-1|.|12
CASSGGWAEAFF
TGTGCCAGCAGTGGCGGATGGGCTGAAGCTTTCTTT
>TRBV9|TRBD1|TRBJ1-4|.|14
CASSAGQLNEKLFF
TGTGCCAGCAGCGCGGGACAGCTTAATGAAAAACTGTTTTTT
>TRBV4-1|.|TRBJ1-1|.|14
CASTQGGLNTEAFF
TGCGCCAGCACACAAGGGGGATTGAACACTGAAGCTTTCTTT
>TRBV12-3/TRBV12-4|.|TRBJ1-2|.|12
CASSPFPRGYTF
TGTGCCAGCAGCCCATTTCCGCGCGGCTACACCTTC
>TRBV7-2|.|TRBJ2-7|.|16
CASSAVIRGQIYEQYF
TGTGCCAGCAGCGCAGTCATCCGGGGGCAAATCTACGAGCAGTACTTC
>TRBV6-6|.|TRBJ2-5|.|12
CASSYGVETQYF
TGTGCCAGCAGTTACGGAGTTGAGACCCAGTACTTC
>TRBV27|.|TRBJ1-4|.|14
CASSPQWAGEKLFF
TGTGCCAGCAGTCCTCAGTGGGCTGGGGAAAAACTGTTTTTT
>TRBV18|TRBD1|TRBJ1-2|.|13
CASSPRQGDGYTF
TGTGCCAGCTCACCGAGGCAGGGGGATGGCTACACCTTC
>TRBV18|.|TRBJ2-7|once|16
CASSPTVLGGAYEQYF
TGTGCCAGCTCACCGACAGTTTTGGGGGGAGCCTACGAGCAGTACTTC
>TRBV27|.|TRBJ1-4|.|17
CASSFYSGVQGGEKLFF
TGTGCCAGCAGTTTTTATTCAGGGGTCCAAGGTGGTGAAAAACTGTTTTTT
>TRBV28|.|TRBJ1-1|.|13
CATERLLNTEAFF
TGTGCCACCGAGAGGCTGCTGAACACTGAAGCTTTCTTT
>TRBV5-1|.|TRBJ1-6|.|13
CASSLTWNSPLHF
TGCGCCAGCAGCTTAACATGGAATTCACCCCTCCACTTT
>TRBV3-1/TRBV3-2|.|TRBJ2-7|.|11
CASSDRHEQYF
TGTGCCAGCAGTGATCGACACGAGCAGTACTTC
>TRBV28|.|TRBJ1-6|.|15
CASSLIPGTHSPLHF
TGTGCCAGCAGTTTAATTCCCGGGACCCATTCACCCCTCCACTTT
>TRBV9|.|TRBJ1-5|many|13
CASSARDGQPQHF
TGTGCCAGCAGCGCTAGGGACGGTCAGCCCCAGCATTTT
>TRBV7-7|.|TRBJ1-1|once|13
CASSLVTNTEAFF
TGTGCTAGCAGCTTGGTAACTAACACTGAAGCTTTCTTT
>TRBV7-2|TRBD1|TRBJ1-2|.|12
CASSVQGYGYTF
TGTGCCAGCAGCGTACAGGGGTATGGCTACACCTTC
>TRBV7-2|.|TRBJ1-4|once|15
CASSLVIRGEEKLFF
TGTGCCAGCAGCTTAGTGATACGGGGCGAGGAAAAACTGTTTTTT
>TRBV7-2|.|TRBJ2-5|.|16
CASSLRRSGLEGTQYF
TGTGCCAGCAGCTTAAGGCGGTCGGGGCTAGAGGGGACCCAGTACTTC
>TRBV6-2/TRBV6-3|TRBD1|TRBJ1-4|once|13
CASSDLQGAELFF
TGTGCCAGCAGCGACCTTCAGGGGGCGGAACTGTTTTTT
>TRBV7-2|.|TRBJ1-1|.|11
CASRGGTEAFF
TGTGCCAGCAGAGGAGGGACTGAAGCTTTCTTT
>TRBV4-3|.|TRBJ1-3|.|15
CASSQSGTGGNTIYF
TGCGCCAGCAGCCAATCCGGGACGGGAGGAAACACCATATATTTT
>TRBV11-2|.|TRBJ2-1|.|11
CASRVFNEQFF
TGTGCCAGCAGGGTTTTCAATGAGCAGTTCTTC
>TRBV5-1|.|TRBJ1-2|.|12
CASSLYRWGLSF
TGCGCCAGCAGCTTGTATAGGTGGGGGTTATCCTTC